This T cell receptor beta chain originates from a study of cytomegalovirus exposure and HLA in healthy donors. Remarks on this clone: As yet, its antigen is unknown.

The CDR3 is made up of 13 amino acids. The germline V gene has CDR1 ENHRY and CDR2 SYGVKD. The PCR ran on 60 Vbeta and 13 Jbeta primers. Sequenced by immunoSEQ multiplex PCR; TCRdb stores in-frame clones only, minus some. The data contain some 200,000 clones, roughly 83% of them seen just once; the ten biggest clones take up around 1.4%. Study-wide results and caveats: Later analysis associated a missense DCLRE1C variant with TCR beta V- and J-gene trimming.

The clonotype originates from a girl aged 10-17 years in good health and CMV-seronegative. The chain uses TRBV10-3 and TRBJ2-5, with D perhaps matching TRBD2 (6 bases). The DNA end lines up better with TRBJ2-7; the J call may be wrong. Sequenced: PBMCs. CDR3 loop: CAISGQGGYEQYF. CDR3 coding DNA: TGTGCCATCAGTGGCCAGGGAGGCTACGAGCAGTACTTC.